These 17 T cell receptor beta chains came from one sample sequenced in a study of blood T cell repertoires in COVID-19. Only in-frame clones appear in the TCRdb table, and some are missing; sequencing was by immunoSEQ multiplex PCR. Of around 200,000 clones detected, around nine tenths appear once; the ten largest clones hold around 0.72%. The sequencing sample was made of peripheral blood. These receptors all come from a middle-aged man with acute or convalescent COVID-19.

This sequence joins TRBV3-1 (or the pseudogene TRBV3-2) and TRBJ1-6; D gene uncertain. The V gene lost 1 base and the J gene lost 9 bases, with 7 bases spanning the gap. The CDR3 runs 13 residues. Germline V CDR1 and CDR2: LGHDT, YNNKEL (reference sequence). The CDR3 loop is CASSQGGASPLHF. The CDR3 DNA follows: TGTGCCAGCAGCCAAGGGGGAGCTTCACCCCTCCACTTT.

The rearrangement joins TRBV5-1 to TRBJ1-2; perhaps TRBD1 as D (5 bases). The germline V and J ends were trimmed by 0 bases and 3 bases, with 12 bases remaining between them. The germline gives CDR1 SGHRS, CDR2 YFSETQ. This CDR3 has 15 amino acids. As DNA, the CDR3 is TGCGCCAGCAGCTTGGGGGTAGGGGCTGACTATGGCTACACCTTC. It translates to CASSLGVGADYGYTF.

The chain couples TRBV5-4 to TRBJ2-1, with a tentative D call TRBD2 (5 bases). V lost 4 bases to trimming and J lost 3 bases, with 11 bases between them. Germline V gene lookup returns CDR1 SGHNT and CDR2 YYREEE (reference sequence). The CDR3 spans 14 residues. Written as DNA, the CDR3 is TGTGCCAGCAGCCCCCGAGACTACTACAATGAGCAGTTCTTC. Encoded protein: CASSPRDYYNEQFF.

Only one count was recorded for this clone. The chain is built from TRBV27 and TRBJ2-3; possible D gene TRBD2, 6 bases. Trimming took off 1 base at V and 0 bases at J, with 14 bases between the two ends. CDR1 and CDR2 (germline): MNHEY, SMNVEV (reference sequence). The CDR3 contains 17 residues. DNA of the CDR3: TGTGCCAGCAGTTTATTTACTAGCAGCCCTAGCACAGATACGCAGTATTTT. It encodes CASSLFTSSPSTDTQYF.

This chain links TRBV6-5 with TRBJ2-7; D gene unclear. Germline assignment: CDR1 MNHEY and CDR2 SVGAGI. Trimming removed 5 bases from V and 0 bases from J, with 8 bases in between. The CDR3 loop spans 13 amino acids. The CDR3 sequence is CASSNSPSYEQYF. CDR3 DNA sequence: TGTGCCAGCAGTAACAGCCCCTCCTACGAGCAGTACTTC.

The chain employs TRBV6-1 and TRBJ1-2; D gene ambiguous. V was cut by 1 base and J by 5 bases, with 14 bases left in between. The length of the CDR3 is 15 residues. Germline V gene sequence: CDR1 MNHNS, CDR2 SASEGT. The CDR3 protein is CASSEVRAREYGYTF. The CDR3 DNA sequence: TGTGCCAGCAGTGAAGTTAGGGCGCGGGAGTATGGCTACACCTTC.

J is TRBJ1-2 and V is TRBV12-3 or TRBV12-4, with 8 bases matching TRBD1. The CDR3 contains 13 residues. The V and J ends lost 6 bases and 5 bases, in that order; junction bases with no gene match: 5. DNA for the CDR3: TGTGCCAGCAGCCGCGGACAGGGATATGGCTACACCTTC. Translation gives CASSRGQGYGYTF.

This clone was seen only once. The V call is TRBV9, the J call TRBJ2-7; D perhaps matches TRBD2 (5 bases). CDR1 SGDLS and CDR2 YYNGEE come from the germline V gene. The CDR3 consists of 17 residues. V dropped 4 bases and J dropped 1 base, with 21 bases sitting between them. CDR3 in amino acids: CASSSARGKTVSYEQYF. CDR3 nucleotides: TGTGCCAGCAGCTCAGCCCGAGGGAAGACTGTTTCCTACGAGCAGTACTTC.

The chain is built from TRBV3-1 (or the pseudogene TRBV3-2) and TRBJ2-1, with TRBD2 matching 7 bases. The CDR3 is 15 amino acids. Germline V gene lookup returns CDR1 LGHDT and CDR2 YNNKEL (reference sequence). V was clipped by 5 bases and J by 4 bases; unmatched bases: 8. This CDR3 reads CASSFPGLSYNEQFF. CDR3 in DNA: TGTGCCAGCAGCTTTCCGGGACTATCTTACAATGAGCAGTTCTTC.

The CDR3 loop reads CASSPNPGGPYEQYF. CDR3 DNA: TGTGCCAGCAGCCCCAACCCAGGGGGGCCCTACGAGCAGTACTTC. The chain combines TRBV27 with TRBJ2-7; tentative D call: TRBD1 (7 bases). Trimming cost V 6 bases and J 2 bases, with 17 bases left between them. The CDR3 consists of 15 residues. Germline V gene data show CDR1 as MNHEY and CDR2 as SMNVEV (reference sequence).

The chain has TRBV6-5 and TRBJ1-1, with TRBD1 as a possible D gene (5 bases). This CDR3 region has 15 residues. Per the germline V gene, CDR1 is MNHEY and CDR2 is SVGAGI. Trimming stripped 0 bases from V and 7 bases from J, with 15 bases between. Here the CDR3 reads CASSYSGLGDLEAFF. CDR3 in DNA: TGTGCCAGCAGTTACTCTGGCCTAGGGGATCTTGAAGCTTTCTTT.

The chain has TRBV5-1 and TRBJ2-3; weak D call: TRBD1 (5 bases). The V and J ends lost 5 bases and 4 bases respectively, with 14 bases between them. This CDR3 region has 14 residues. Looked up from germline, CDR1 is SGHRS and CDR2 is YFSETQ. CDR3 sequence (DNA): TGCGCCAGCAGTCGTAACAGGTTCCCAGATACGCAGTATTTT. Translation: CASSRNRFPDTQYF.

V usage is TRBV6-6 and J usage is TRBJ1-1; TRBD1 matches at 7 bases. V lost 5 bases to trimming and J lost 3 bases; unmatched junction nucleotides: 3. Looked up from germline, CDR1 is MNHNY and CDR2 is SVGAGI (reference sequence). The CDR3 spans 13 residues. CDR3 residues: CASSKGGYTEAFF. CDR3 DNA sequence: TGTGCCAGCAGTAAAGGGGGCTACACTGAAGCTTTCTTT.

This sequence joins TRBV19 and TRBJ2-7; 10 nucleotides match TRBD1. Trimming cost V 5 bases and J 2 bases; bases outside gene matches: 3. CDR1 is LNHDA and CDR2 is SQIVND in the germline V gene (reference sequence). CDR3 length equals 14 residues. CDR3 protein: CASSDGQGAYEQYF. In DNA, the CDR3 is TGTGCCAGTAGTGATGGACAGGGGGCCTACGAGCAGTACTTC.

The genes are TRBV18 and TRBJ1-2; D perhaps matches TRBD1 (6 bases). Per the germline V gene, CDR1 is KGHSH and CDR2 is LQKENI. V dropped 4 bases and J dropped 0 bases, with 12 bases sitting between them. This CDR3 comprises 15 residues. The CDR3 nucleotides read TGTGCCAGCTCACACCGACAGGATACTAACTATGGCTACACCTTC. This gives the protein CASSHRQDTNYGYTF.

This clone was recorded a few times. The chain couples TRBV7-2 to TRBJ2-6; 8 bases are a match to TRBD1. Germline assignment: CDR1 SGHTA and CDR2 FQGNSA. V lost 7 bases to trimming and J lost 0 bases; unmatched junction nucleotides: 8. There are 17 residues in the CDR3. The CDR3 coding sequence is TGTGCCAGCACCTGGACAGGGACTCTCTCTGGGGCCAACGTCCTGACTTTC. Protein product: CASTWTGTLSGANVLTF. The whole variable domain, filled in from reference TRBV7-2 and TRBJ2-6, reads GAGVSQSPSNKVTEKGKDVELRCDPISGHTALYWYRQSLGQGLEFLIYFQGNSAPDKSGLPSDRFSAERTGGSVSTLTIQRTQQEDSAVYLCASTWTGTLSGANVLTFGAGSRLTVL.

The rearrangement uses TRBV6-4 and TRBJ2-5; a possible D gene is TRBD2 (5 bases). Trimming took 5 bases from V and 2 from J, leaving 9 bases between them. CDR1 MRHNA and CDR2 SNTAGT come from the germline V gene. This CDR3 has 13 residues. This CDR3 is CASSQERQETQYF. The DNA of the CDR3 is TGTGCCAGCAGTCAGGAGCGGCAAGAGACCCAGTACTTC.